This T cell receptor beta chain was captured in a study of cytomegalovirus exposure and HLA in healthy donors (dated by TCRdb to the late 2010s). In terms of the full investigation: According to a later analysis, one platform produced both the roughly 110 validation repertoires and the 720 or so repertoires of the first cohort. The aim of the study was to test whether cataloging public T cell receptors could identify signatures of past pathogen exposure. In addition to the first cohort of 500 to 850 subjects, a separate validation cohort of over 90 different subjects was used. The study combined high-throughput TCR immunosequencing, statistical association of individual TCRs with disease status, and machine learning to predict cytomegalovirus infection status.

This clone was detected a few times. The specificity of this receptor is unknown. Per-nucleotide qualities are absent, and no much larger clonotype sits a single base away. Results the study describes overall, beyond this receptor: It was suggested by the authors that the approach could potentially be generalized to other disease states and immunological phenotypes. The study listed approximately 160 TCR beta chains as associated with cytomegalovirus. In vitro tests confirmed that a few of the cytomegalovirus-associated TCR beta chains recognize cytomegalovirus antigens. Most TCR sequences were observed very rarely across donors, whereas some public TCRs were present in many individuals. Of the cluster scores, roughly 95% were above 0 in a later analysis, which found that TCRs clustered in the first cohort also tended to co-occur in the 90 to 150 validation repertoires. A later analysis lacked HLA typing for the validation cohort, so it scored co-occurrence in that cohort across all 120 or so repertoires. In both the original and validation cohorts, the classifier was reported to diagnose cytomegalovirus status with high specificity and sensitivity.

Separate from the approximately 670-subject first cohort, the validation cohort of roughly 120 subjects was the group to which the donors belonged. Sequences WNHNN (CDR1) and SYGVQD (CDR2) are obtained from the germline V gene (reference sequence). Counted from cysteine to phenylalanine, this CDR3 has 16 amino acids. The retained sequence is limited to the CDR3, 48 bases, with the frame set at the first base. A distance of 22 bases separates the germline ends of V and J, which lose 8 bases and 8 bases respectively. The protocol used for the library was the immunoSEQ multiplex PCR assay. The paper's data handling went like this. A statistical classification framework was developed to diagnose cytomegalovirus status using the catalog of TCR beta chain sequences. TCRdb's version of the immuneACCESS table is confined to in-frame rearrangements and falls short of the full clone set. An unresolved V gene accounts for under half of the shortfall where checked; the remainder is of unknown origin. The DNA was the basis for D and trimming; V, J and clone size are from that table. This sample lists roughly 120,000 clones; just under 95% were detected once. 1% to 1.5% of the sample is in the top ten clones.

The receptor chain draws on TRBV10-1 and TRBJ1-6; the best D guess is TRBD1, with 5 bases matching. This sequence was found in a woman aged 18-30 years in good health and CMV-seronegative. What was sequenced was PBMCs. The DNA sequence is as follows: TGCGCCAGCCGCTTGACAGATAGGTTGCGAGATTCACCCCTCCACTTT. Its amino acids are CASRLTDRLRDSPLHF.